This entry describes one TCR beta chain. Its antigen has not been determined. Base qualities are not recorded, but no much larger clone differs from it by a single base. Ficoll-Paque density gradient centrifugation was used to isolate PBMCs. The run used an Illumina NovaSeq 6000. Using 5'RACE with constant-segment primers, TCRalpha and TCRbeta cDNA libraries were constructed, with sample barcodes and unique molecular identifiers added in the process. Trizol reagent was used to extract RNA from every sample. Amplification of the libraries took two PCR steps, and the second step added a second sample barcode plus Illumina TruSeq adapters. Sequencing of the libraries was done on an Illumina NovaSeq, producing 2 x 150 bp paired-end reads. From the authors' description of their analysis: Reads were demultiplexed and collapsed into UMI-guided consensus sequences with migec v1.2.7. Using mixcr v2.1.11, UMI consensuses were aligned to TRA and TRB V and J templates and then assembled into clonotypes. Expanded or contracted clonotypes were those called significant by both edgeR and NoisET, with noise models trained on biological replicates. For edgeR calls, the thresholds were a false discovery rate-adjusted p below 0.01 and a log2 fold-change of 1. As an exploratory analysis of dynamics, max-normalized trajectories of the 1000 most abundant clonotypes were examined with PCA combined with hierarchical clustering. The CD4 or CD8 phenotype of responding clones was assigned using the separately sequenced CD4+ and CD8+ repertoires. In-frame beta chains were kept once TCRdb had trimmed the public reads at Q25 with fastp and called clones with MiXCR. CDR3 protein sequences are deduplicated, and each keeps its most common genes and DNA. TCRdb, rather than the study authors, made the V and J calls. In this sample the table shows around 300,000 distinct CDR3 sequences, roughly an eighth of which occur a single time. The top ten clones comprise approximately 21% of the sample.

This sample was included in a study of T-cell memory formation after mild COVID-19 (dated by TCRdb to the early 2020s). Regarding the study in general: Most TCR sequence clusters were specific to one of the two donors. Longitudinal TCRalpha and TCRbeta repertoire sequencing tracked T-cell clones expanding and contracting after mild COVID-19 in two donors. Two young, previously healthy adult volunteers made up the cohort, one male and one female.

Overall study outcomes, separate from this receptor: Some responding clones were detected in pre-infection memory, suggesting pre-existing cross-reactive memory T cells joined the SARS-CoV-2 response. Contracting CD4+ clones appeared mostly in the CM and EM memory subsets, whereas CD8+ clones were enriched in EMRA. SARS-CoV-2 specificity was not confirmed for the second-wave clones peaking on day 37. Clones that contracted from day 15 to 85 showed balanced CD4/CD8 phenotypes, whereas a second wave of clones that expanded from day 15 to 37 leaned towards CD4+. Only a couple of mild cases were covered by the study, and larger cohorts that include severe cases with pre-infection samples were considered necessary.

V is cut by 6 bases and J by 1 base, and the space between the germline ends is 6 bases. The CDR3 holds 12 amino acids from the cysteine to the phenylalanine. Left in the record is the CDR3 DNA by itself, 36 bases read in frame from the first base. The germline V gene provides CDR1 MDHEN and CDR2 SYDVKM. Material for sequencing was PBMCs or a T cell subset sorted from them (not recorded which). The source is a man aged 18 to 30 who had mild COVID-19 (a few samples of this study predate the infection). The sample titles of this study are shuffled in the database, so cell type and time point are left out; the donor was told from shared clones. The receptor chain draws on TRBV28 and TRBJ1-2; no D gene is confidently identified. In nucleotide form, the sequence is TGTGCCAGCAGCCAACTTAACTATGGCTACACCTTC. The resulting protein is CASSQLNYGYTF.